Presented here are 27 T cell receptor beta chains from one specimen sequenced in a study of human T cells and chemical hapten exposure (TCRdb year 2021). The library was built by means of RACE. The sequencer listed for this sample is NextSeq 500. TCRdb handled the public reads itself, with Q25 trimming in fastp and clone calling in MiXCR, and kept productive beta chains. Every CDR3 protein is listed once, alongside the most common genes and DNA of its rows. This sample gives some 53,000 distinct CDR3 sequences in total; approximately 9.9% of them show up just once. The ten most abundant clones make up 1.8% of the sample. According to the study, the label for this sample's time point signals: patch test 1, 2 weeks after DPC sensitization. The sample's treatment or condition label, in plain terms: therapeutic diphenylcyclopropenone sensitization with weekly scalp DPC. Total RNA was extracted from unfractionated whole blood collected in Tempus Blood RNA tubes.

The sample here was whole blood, taken in connection with sensitization to the hapten diphenylcyclopropenone (DPC). These receptors all stem from a woman aged 40-49 years with alopecia areata. Some clones in this sample may be carry-over from other donors' samples.

V usage is TRBV7-8 and J usage is TRBJ2-7, with D uncertain. Trimming removed 5 bases at V and 4 bases at J, with 9 bases between. The CDR3 totals 12 residues. Per the germline V gene, CDR1 is SGHVS and CDR2 is FQNEAQ. CDR3 sequence: CASSVDHYEQYF. DNA of the CDR3: TGTGCCAGCAGCGTAGACCATTACGAGCAGTACTTC.

This chain connects TRBV6-5 to TRBJ2-1; D call uncertain. V lost 7 bases and J lost 0, with 10 bases in between. Per the germline V gene, CDR1 is MNHEY and CDR2 is SVGAGI. This CDR3 is built from 14 residues. The CDR3 DNA follows: TGTGCCAGCAAAGGGCAAACCTCCTACAATGAGCAGTTCTTC. Translating it yields CASKGQTSYNEQFF.

The chain joins TRBV28 to TRBJ2-7; D is unresolved. Germline-derived CDR1 and CDR2 are MDHEN and SYDVKM. Trimming pared 6 bases from V and 0 bases from J, leaving 9 bases between. CDR3 length equals 13 residues. The CDR3: CASRPGYSYEQYF. The CDR3 DNA is TGTGCCAGCAGGCCCGGGTACTCCTACGAGCAGTACTTC.

V is TRBV4-3 and J is TRBJ1-6; D is unclear. The germline V gene encodes CDR1 LGHNA and CDR2 YSLEER. Trimming pared 0 bases from V and 3 bases from J, leaving 3 bases between. This CDR3 is 14 amino acids long. Written as DNA, the CDR3 is TGCGCCAGCAGCCAAGATCACTATAATTCACCCCTCCACTTT. Its translation: CASSQDHYNSPLHF.

At least ten counts were recorded for this clonotype. The rearrangement links TRBV5-6 to TRBJ2-1, with D maybe TRBD2 (5 bases). Germline-derived CDR1 and CDR2 are SGHDT and YYEEEE. The CDR3 has 13 amino acids. Deletions cut 5 bases from V and 5 bases from J, with 11 bases between. The CDR3 is CASSFTRHNEQFF. In DNA form, the CDR3 reads TGTGCCAGCAGTTTTACTAGGCACAATGAGCAGTTCTTC.

This clonotype was observed many times. This sequence joins TRBV14 and TRBJ1-4, with TRBD1 identical over 9 bases. Per germline, CDR1 SGHDN and CDR2 FVKESK. This CDR3 spans 15 amino acids. J gave up 8 bases and V 3 bases, and 7 bases lay outside the gene matches. CDR3 nucleotide sequence: TGTGCCAGCAGCCAGAAACAGGGGGCCGGCGAAAAACTGTTTTTT. Its protein product is CASSQKQGAGEKLFF.

The genes are TRBV29-1 and TRBJ2-5; D is uncertain. CDR1 is SQVTM, CDR2 ANQGSEA, per germline. The CDR3 runs to 12 residues. Trimming left V 4 bases short and J 1 base short, with 7 bases between. The CDR3 DNA reads as TGCAGCGTTGGGCTACCCCAAGAGACCCAGTACTTC. It is translated as CSVGLPQETQYF. The full variable domain, completed using reference TRBV29-1 and TRBJ2-5, is SAVISQKPSRDICQRGTSLTIQCQVDSQVTMMFWYRQQPGQSLTLIATANQGSEATYESGFVIDKFPISRPNLTFSTLTVSNMSPEDSSIYLCSVGLPQETQYFGPGTRLLVL.

V usage is TRBV27 and J usage is TRBJ1-1, with D unresolved. The CDR3 totals 13 residues. Trimming pared 3 bases from V and 0 bases from J, leaving 5 bases between. The germline CDR1 and CDR2 sequences are MNHEY and SMNVEV (reference sequence). The CDR3 sequence: CASSFSVNTEAFF. CDR3 DNA sequence: TGTGCCAGCAGTTTTTCGGTGAACACTGAAGCTTTCTTT.

This clonotype came up many times. J is TRBJ1-5 and V is TRBV9; D ambiguous. Trimming took 4 bases from V and 3 from J, leaving 14 bases between them. The CDR3 spans 15 residues. Looked up from germline, CDR1 is SGDLS and CDR2 is YYNGEE. The CDR3 DNA reads TGTGCCAGCAGCCCCGACGGAAGTCACAATCAGCCCCAGCATTTT. It encodes CASSPDGSHNQPQHF.

The chain carries TRBV12-3 or TRBV12-4 and TRBJ1-1; 8 bases map to TRBD1. The CDR3 has 14 amino acids. V shed 7 bases, J shed 2 bases, and the junction held 6 bases outside the gene matches. The DNA of the CDR3 is TGTGCCAGCACCCCGACAGGGGTTAACACTGAAGCTTTCTTT. It codes for CASTPTGVNTEAFF.

In its sample, this clonotype was seen many times. The rearrangement joins TRBV18 to TRBJ2-5; tentatively, D is TRBD1 (5 bases). Trimming stripped 5 bases from V and 1 base from J, with 8 bases between. The germline V gene has CDR1 KGHSH and CDR2 LQKENI. The CDR3 is 13 amino acids. CDR3 bases: TGTGCCAGCTCAGTTGACAGCCAAGAGACCCAGTACTTC. It translates to CASSVDSQETQYF.

J is TRBJ2-4 and V is TRBV29-1; no clear D. V gave up 4 bases and J gave up 0 bases, with 7 bases separating them. In germline, CDR1 is SQVTM, CDR2 ANQGSEA. The CDR3 is 13 residues long. This CDR3 reads CSVAVLAKNIQYF. CDR3 coding DNA: TGCAGCGTTGCCGTTCTAGCCAAAAACATTCAGTACTTC. Looking up the rest from reference TRBV29-1 and TRBJ2-4 gives the full variable domain: SAVISQKPSRDICQRGTSLTIQCQVDSQVTMMFWYRQQPGQSLTLIATANQGSEATYESGFVIDKFPISRPNLTFSTLTVSNMSPEDSSIYLCSVAVLAKNIQYFGAGTRLSVL.

This clonotype was seen only a few times. This chain links TRBV5-4 with TRBJ2-3; TRBD1 matches at 7 bases. CDR3 size: 14 residues. V lost 2 bases to trimming and J lost 3 bases; unmatched junction nucleotides: 3. Germline V gene data show CDR1 as SGHNT and CDR2 as YYREEE (reference sequence). CDR3 DNA sequence: TGTGCCAGCAGCTTCAAGGGGGCGACAGATACGCAGTATTTT. This sequence encodes CASSFKGATDTQYF. Variable domain in full (rest from reference TRBV5-4 and TRBJ2-3): ETGVTQSPTHLIKTRGQQVTLRCSSQSGHNTVSWYQQALGQGPQFIFQYYREEENGRGNFPPRFSGLQFPNYSSELNVNALELDDSALYLCASSFKGATDTQYFGPGTRLTVL.

This clonotype was seen more than once but under ten times. The V and J genes are TRBV6-5 and TRBJ1-4; D is perhaps TRBD1 (5 bases). Trimming shortened V by 7 bases and J by 7 bases, and 16 bases separated the two germline ends. CDR1 is MNHEY and CDR2 is SVGAGI in the germline V gene. The CDR3 contains 14 residues. CDR3 loop: CASKTQGGGEKLFF. CDR3 DNA: TGTGCCAGCAAAACCCAGGGCGGCGGTGAAAAACTGTTTTTT.

A note on this clonotype: At one end, the junction sequence differs from germline, possibly due to a read error. This chain joins TRBV7-4 and TRBJ2-5; D gene uncertain. CDR3 size: 14 residues. Germline V gene sequence: CDR1 SGHVT, CDR2 SQSDAQ. CDR3 sequence: CASSFPLNQETQNF. CDR3 nucleotide sequence: TGTGCCAGCAGCTTCCCACTTAACCAAGAGACCCAGAACTTC.

This clonotype was picked up a small number of times. The chain recombines TRBV3-1 with TRBJ2-1, with a possible D match to TRBD1 (5 bases). The CDR3 runs to 15 residues. Germline CDR1 and CDR2: LGHDT and YNNKEL (reference sequence). V was shortened by 0 bases and J by 7 bases, with 13 bases between the two germline ends. CDR3 region: CASSQDTGSWNEQFF. CDR3 nucleotides: TGTGCCAGCAGCCAAGATACAGGATCTTGGAATGAGCAGTTCTTC.

This clonotype came up a few times. V and J are TRBV19 and TRBJ2-5, with 12 bases lining up with TRBD2. V was pared by 7 bases and J by 7 bases, with 13 bases of the junction left unmatched. Germline V gene lookup returns CDR1 LNHDA and CDR2 SQIVND (reference sequence). The CDR3 loop spans 16 amino acids. This CDR3 reads CASTDSGTSGLWTQYF. The DNA for the CDR3 is TGTGCCAGTACCGACTCCGGGACTAGCGGGCTTTGGACCCAGTACTTC.

This clonotype was seen many times. The V and J genes are TRBV28 and TRBJ1-1, with D possibly TRBD1 on 5 matching bases. Germline-derived CDR1 and CDR2 are MDHEN and SYDVKM. This CDR3 is built from 13 residues. The germline V and J ends were trimmed by 6 bases and 1 base, with 9 bases remaining between them. In nucleotides, the CDR3 is TGTGCCAGCAGAAGGACACCGAACACTGAAGCTTTCTTT. Translating it yields CASRRTPNTEAFF.

The rearrangement joins TRBV28 to TRBJ2-6; no clear D. The CDR3 has 11 residues. Trimming pared 7 bases from V and 2 bases from J, leaving 0 bases between. CDR1 and CDR2 (germline): MDHEN, SYDVKM. CDR3 bases: TGTGCCAGCACTGGGGCCAACGTCCTGACTTTC. This codes for CASTGANVLTF.

There are many counts of this clonotype. The gene calls are TRBV18 and TRBJ2-6; unclear D gene. Germline values: CDR1 KGHSH, CDR2 LQKENI. V was shortened by 0 bases and J by 2 bases, with 2 bases between the two germline ends. This CDR3 has 14 amino acids. CDR3 in DNA: TGTGCCAGCTCACCACCTGCTGGGGCCAACGTCCTGACTTTC. It specifies CASSPPAGANVLTF.

This clonotype showed up many times. The chain recombines TRBV27 with TRBJ1-6; D unresolved. The germline V gene encodes CDR1 MNHEY and CDR2 SMNVEV (reference sequence). The CDR3 has 13 residues. Trimming took 6 bases from V and 6 from J, leaving 9 bases between them. DNA for the CDR3: TGTGCCAGCAGGGCACAGCCTAATTCACCCCTCCACTTT. The encoded protein is CASRAQPNSPLHF.

This clonotype was counted only a few times. The junction and the germline gene differ at one end; a read error may be behind it. The rearrangement joins TRBV29-1 to TRBJ2-7, with 9 bases that match TRBD1. The CDR3 extends over 11 amino acids. Germline-derived CDR1 and CDR2 are SQVTM and ANQGSEA. CDR3 residues: CSGGQGWARDF. CDR3 coding DNA: TGCAGCGGGGGACAGGGATGGGCGAGGGACTTC.

In this sample, this clonotype turned up many times. The CDR3 DNA reads as TGCGCCAGCAGCGATGGAGTCGGAAACACCATATATTTT. This codes for CASSDGVGNTIYF. The rearrangement uses TRBV5-1 and TRBJ1-3; D unclear. The germline CDR1 and CDR2 sequences are SGHRS and YFSETQ. This CDR3 has 13 residues. V was pared by 4 bases and J by 4 bases, with 9 bases between.

This clonotype was counted only a few times. The chain recombines TRBV15 with TRBJ2-6; D gene ambiguous. This CDR3 is built from 17 residues. Trimming left V 0 bases short and J 2 bases short, with 11 bases between. Germline V gene lookup returns CDR1 LNHNV and CDR2 YYDKDF (reference sequence). This CDR3 reads CATSRDGRATGANVLTF. CDR3 sequence (DNA): TGTGCCACCAGCAGAGATGGAAGGGCCACTGGGGCCAACGTCCTGACTTTC.

This clonotype turned up a few times. This sequence joins TRBV7-9 and TRBJ2-7; D is tentatively TRBD1 or TRBD2 (5 bases each). Per germline, CDR1 SEHNR and CDR2 FQNEAQ (reference sequence). Trimming pared 3 bases from V and 5 bases from J, leaving 11 bases between. This CDR3 has 13 amino acids. CDR3 bases: TGTGCCAGCAGCTTGTGGGGGACCGACGAGCAGTACTTC. Its translation is CASSLWGTDEQYF.

The table lists this clonotype with many counts. The chain recombines TRBV12-3 or TRBV12-4 with TRBJ2-3, with 7 bases matching TRBD1. This CDR3 has 18 residues. After removal of 6 bases from V and 1 base from J, the junction contained 16 bases not matched to a gene. The CDR3 sequence: CASRAGTALEPRTDTQYF. Here the CDR3 DNA reads TGTGCCAGCAGGGCCGGGACAGCTCTAGAACCTCGCACAGATACGCAGTATTTT.

The chain links TRBV10-2 to TRBJ2-1; 8 positions match TRBD1. CDR1 and CDR2 from the germline V gene are WSHSY and SAAADI. With 2 bases clipped from V and 8 bases from J, the junction kept 14 bases outside the gene matches. The CDR3 runs 17 residues. CDR3 residues: CASSESRSTGVGDEQFF. DNA of the CDR3: TGCGCCAGCAGTGAGAGTCGATCGACAGGGGTCGGGGATGAGCAGTTCTTC.